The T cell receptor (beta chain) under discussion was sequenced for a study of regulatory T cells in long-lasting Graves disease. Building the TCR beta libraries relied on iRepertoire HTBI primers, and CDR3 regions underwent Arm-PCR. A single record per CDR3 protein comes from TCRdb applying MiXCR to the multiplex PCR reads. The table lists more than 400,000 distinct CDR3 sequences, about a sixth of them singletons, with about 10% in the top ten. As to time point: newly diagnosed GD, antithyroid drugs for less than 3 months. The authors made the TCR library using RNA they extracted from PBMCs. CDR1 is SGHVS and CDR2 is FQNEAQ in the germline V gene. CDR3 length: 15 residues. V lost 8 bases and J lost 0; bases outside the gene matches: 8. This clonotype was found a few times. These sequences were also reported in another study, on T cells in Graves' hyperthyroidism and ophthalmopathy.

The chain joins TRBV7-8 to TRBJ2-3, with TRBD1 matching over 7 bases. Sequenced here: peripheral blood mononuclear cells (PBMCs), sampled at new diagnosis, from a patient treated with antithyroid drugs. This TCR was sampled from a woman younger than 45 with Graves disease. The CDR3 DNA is TGTGCCAGCCGGGGTGGGACAGCGAGCACAGATACGCAGTATTTT. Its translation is CASRGGTASTDTQYF.